What follows describes a single T cell receptor beta chain. Antigen unknown. After removal of 6 bases from V and 5 bases from J, the junction contained 7 bases not matched to a gene. CDR3 size: 14 residues. This sample stems from a study of T cell repertoires in cytomegalovirus infection. Study background: Indications of both CMV infection and matching HLA type were provided by public TCR beta signatures. Overall study findings and caveats: CMV carriers having the relevant HLA were flagged by cumulative public TCR beta family frequency. HLA-C-restricted CMV-specific TCR beta clonotypes were dominant in the ex vivo response.

MiXCR, applied by TCRdb to the reads, yields one record per CDR3 protein. The sample lists about 490,000 distinct CDR3 sequences, about 11% occurring once. This sequence joins TRBV12-3 or TRBV12-4 and TRBJ1-5; 7 nucleotides line up with TRBD1. Sequencing was carried out using PBMCs. The source is a human donor in good health (CMV status not recorded). Some clones in this sample may be carry-over from other donors' samples. In DNA form, the CDR3 reads TGTGCCAGCAGACAGGGGCTAGTAGATCAGCCCCAGCATTTT. Translation: CASRQGLVDQPQHF.